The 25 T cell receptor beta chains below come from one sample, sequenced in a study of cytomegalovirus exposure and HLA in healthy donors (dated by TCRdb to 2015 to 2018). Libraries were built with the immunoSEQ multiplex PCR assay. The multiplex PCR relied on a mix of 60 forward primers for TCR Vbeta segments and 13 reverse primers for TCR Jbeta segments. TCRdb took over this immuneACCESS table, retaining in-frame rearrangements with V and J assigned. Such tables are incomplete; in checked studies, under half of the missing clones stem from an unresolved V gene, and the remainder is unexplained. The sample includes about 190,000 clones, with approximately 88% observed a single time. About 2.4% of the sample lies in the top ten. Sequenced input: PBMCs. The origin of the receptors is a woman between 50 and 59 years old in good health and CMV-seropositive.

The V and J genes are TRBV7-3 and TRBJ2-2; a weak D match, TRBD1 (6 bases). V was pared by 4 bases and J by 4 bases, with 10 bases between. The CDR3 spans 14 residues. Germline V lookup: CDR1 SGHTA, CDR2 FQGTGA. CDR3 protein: CASSSQGSTGELFF. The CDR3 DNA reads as TGTGCCAGCAGCTCACAGGGTAGCACCGGGGAGCTGTTTTTT.

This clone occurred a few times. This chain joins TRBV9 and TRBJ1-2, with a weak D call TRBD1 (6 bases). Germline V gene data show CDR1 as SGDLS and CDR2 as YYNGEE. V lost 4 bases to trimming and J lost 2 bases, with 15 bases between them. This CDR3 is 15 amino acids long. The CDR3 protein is CASSPSMGQNYGYTF. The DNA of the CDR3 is TGTGCCAGCAGCCCCTCGATGGGACAAAACTATGGCTACACCTTC.

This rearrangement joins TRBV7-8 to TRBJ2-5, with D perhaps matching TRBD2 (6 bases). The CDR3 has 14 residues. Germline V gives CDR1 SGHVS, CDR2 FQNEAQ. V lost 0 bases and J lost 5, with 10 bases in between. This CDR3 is CASSLALATETQYF. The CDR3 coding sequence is TGTGCCAGCAGCTTAGCGCTAGCGACCGAGACCCAGTACTTC.

The CDR3 coding sequence is TGTGCCAGCTCTCAAGACAGGGGGCCATCCTACGAGCAGTACTTC. Translating it yields CASSQDRGPSYEQYF. V and J are TRBV18 and TRBJ2-7; TRBD1 agrees at 10 bases. The CDR3 covers 15 residues. CDR1 is KGHSH, CDR2 LQKENI, per germline. With 6 bases clipped from V and 1 base from J, the junction kept 6 bases outside the gene matches.

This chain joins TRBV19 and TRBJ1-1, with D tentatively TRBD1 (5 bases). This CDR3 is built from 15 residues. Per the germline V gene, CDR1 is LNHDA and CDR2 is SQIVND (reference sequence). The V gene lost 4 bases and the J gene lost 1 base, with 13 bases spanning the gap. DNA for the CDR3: TGTGCCAGTAGTACAAGACAGTCAGGGAACACTGAAGCTTTCTTT. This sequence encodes CASSTRQSGNTEAFF.

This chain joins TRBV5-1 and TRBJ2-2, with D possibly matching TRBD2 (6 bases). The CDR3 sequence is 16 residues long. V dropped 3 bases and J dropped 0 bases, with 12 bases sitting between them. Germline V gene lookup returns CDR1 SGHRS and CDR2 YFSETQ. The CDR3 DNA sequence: TGCGCCAGCAGCTCCTTAGCGGCCTCGAACACCGGGGAGCTGTTTTTT. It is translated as CASSSLAASNTGELFF.

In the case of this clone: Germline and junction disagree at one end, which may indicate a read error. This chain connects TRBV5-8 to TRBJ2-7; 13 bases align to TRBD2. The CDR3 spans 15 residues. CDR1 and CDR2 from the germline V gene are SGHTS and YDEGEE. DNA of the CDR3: TGCGCCAGCAGCCAAGGACTAGCGGGGGCCTACGAGCAGTACTTC. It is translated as CASSQGLAGAYEQYF.

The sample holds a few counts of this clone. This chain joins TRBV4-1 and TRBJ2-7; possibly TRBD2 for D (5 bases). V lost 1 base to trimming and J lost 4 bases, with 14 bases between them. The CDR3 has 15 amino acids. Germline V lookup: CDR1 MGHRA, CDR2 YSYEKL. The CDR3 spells CASSQVLLARYEQYF. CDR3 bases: TGCGCCAGCAGCCAAGTACTCCTAGCTAGGTACGAGCAGTACTTC.

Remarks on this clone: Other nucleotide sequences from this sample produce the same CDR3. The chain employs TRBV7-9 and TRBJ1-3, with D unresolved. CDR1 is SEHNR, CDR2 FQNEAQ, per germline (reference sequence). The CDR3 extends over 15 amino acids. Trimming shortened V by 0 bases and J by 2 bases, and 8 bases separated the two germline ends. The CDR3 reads CASSLAGAPGNTIYF. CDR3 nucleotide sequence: TGTGCCAGCAGCTTAGCAGGAGCCCCTGGAAACACCATATATTTT.

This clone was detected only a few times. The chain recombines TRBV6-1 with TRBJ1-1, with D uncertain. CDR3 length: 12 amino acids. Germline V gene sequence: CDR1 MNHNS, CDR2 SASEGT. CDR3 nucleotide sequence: TGTGCGTCGAAGGAGGGGAACACTGAAGCTTTCTTT. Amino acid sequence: CASKEGNTEAFF.

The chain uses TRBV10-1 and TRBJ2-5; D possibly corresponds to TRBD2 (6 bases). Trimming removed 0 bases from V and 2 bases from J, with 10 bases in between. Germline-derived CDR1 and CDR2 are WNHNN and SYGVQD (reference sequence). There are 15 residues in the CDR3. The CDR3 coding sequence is TGCGCCAGCAGTGAGTCGGGACTGCAGCAAGAGACCCAGTACTTC. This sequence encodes CASSESGLQQETQYF.

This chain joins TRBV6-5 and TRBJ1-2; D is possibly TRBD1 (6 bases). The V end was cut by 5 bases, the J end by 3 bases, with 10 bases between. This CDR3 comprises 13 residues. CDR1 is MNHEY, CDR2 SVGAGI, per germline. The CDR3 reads CASSPGHDYGYTF. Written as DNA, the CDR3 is TGTGCCAGCAGTCCGGGACACGACTATGGCTACACCTTC.

This chain's CDR3 is CASSFGDSSYNEQFF. The CDR3 nucleotides are TGTGCCAGCAGCTTTGGGGACAGCTCCTACAATGAGCAGTTCTTC. The rearrangement uses TRBV11-2 and TRBJ2-1; 7 bases align to TRBD1. V lost 3 bases and J lost 0; bases outside the gene matches: 2. CDR1 SGHAT and CDR2 FQNNGV come from the germline V gene. This CDR3 has 15 amino acids.

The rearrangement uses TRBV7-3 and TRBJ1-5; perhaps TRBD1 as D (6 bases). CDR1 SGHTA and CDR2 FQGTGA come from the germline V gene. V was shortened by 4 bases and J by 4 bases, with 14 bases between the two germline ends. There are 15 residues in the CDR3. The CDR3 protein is CASSSLGQTNQPQHF. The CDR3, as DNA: TGTGCCAGCAGCTCCCTCGGACAGACAAATCAGCCCCAGCATTTT.

The CDR3 loop reads CASSAGGTGGDFNQPQHF. Here the CDR3 DNA reads TGTGCCAGCAGCGCAGGCGGGACAGGGGGCGATTTCAATCAGCCCCAGCATTTT. The chain has TRBV2 and TRBJ1-5, with 12 bases lining up with TRBD1. This CDR3 is built from 18 residues. Germline assignment: CDR1 SNHLY and CDR2 FYNNEI. V lost 6 bases, J lost 3 bases, and 12 bases stayed unmatched.

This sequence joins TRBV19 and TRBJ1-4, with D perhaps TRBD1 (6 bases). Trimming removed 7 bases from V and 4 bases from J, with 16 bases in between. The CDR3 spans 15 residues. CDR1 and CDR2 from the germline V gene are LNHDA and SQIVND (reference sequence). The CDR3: CASMKQGMDNEKLFF. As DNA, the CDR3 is TGTGCCAGTATGAAACAGGGCATGGATAATGAAAAACTGTTTTTT.

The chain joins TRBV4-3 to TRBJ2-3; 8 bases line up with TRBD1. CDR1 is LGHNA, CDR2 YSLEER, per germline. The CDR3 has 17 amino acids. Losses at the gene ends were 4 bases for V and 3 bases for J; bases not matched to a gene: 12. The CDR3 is CASSPGTGGTWTDTQYF. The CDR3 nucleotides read TGCGCCAGCAGCCCCGGAACAGGGGGGACTTGGACAGATACGCAGTATTTT.

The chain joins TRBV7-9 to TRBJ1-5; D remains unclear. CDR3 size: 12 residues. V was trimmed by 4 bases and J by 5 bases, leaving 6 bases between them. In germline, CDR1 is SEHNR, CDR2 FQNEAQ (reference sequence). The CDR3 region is CASSSPDQPQHF. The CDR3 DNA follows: TGTGCCAGCAGCTCTCCGGATCAGCCCCAGCATTTT.

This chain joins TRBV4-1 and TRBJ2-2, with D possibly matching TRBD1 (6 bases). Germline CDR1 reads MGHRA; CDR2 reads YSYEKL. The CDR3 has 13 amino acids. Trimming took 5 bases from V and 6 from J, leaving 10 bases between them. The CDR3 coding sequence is TGCGCCAGCAGCTTTCGACAGGCCGGGGAGCTGTTTTTT. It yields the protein CASSFRQAGELFF.

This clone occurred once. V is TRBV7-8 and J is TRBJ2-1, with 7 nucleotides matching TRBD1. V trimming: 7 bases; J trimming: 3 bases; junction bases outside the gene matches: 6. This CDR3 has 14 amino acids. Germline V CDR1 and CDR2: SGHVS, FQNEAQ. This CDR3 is CASNEGQIYNEQFF. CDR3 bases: TGTGCCAGCAACGAGGGACAGATCTACAATGAGCAGTTCTTC.

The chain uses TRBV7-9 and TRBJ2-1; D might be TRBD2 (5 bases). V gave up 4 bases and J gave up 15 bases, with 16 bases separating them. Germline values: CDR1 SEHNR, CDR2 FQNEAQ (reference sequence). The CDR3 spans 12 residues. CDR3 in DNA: TGTGCCAGCAGCTCAACCCCCGGAGAGGGGTTCTTC. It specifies CASSSTPGEGFF. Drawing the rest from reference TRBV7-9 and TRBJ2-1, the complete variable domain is DTGVSQNPRHKITKRGQNVTFRCDPISEHNRLYWYRQTLGQGPEFLTYFQNEAQLEKSRLLSDRFSAERPKGSFSTLEIQRTEQGDSAMYLCASSSTPGEGFFGPGTRLTVL.

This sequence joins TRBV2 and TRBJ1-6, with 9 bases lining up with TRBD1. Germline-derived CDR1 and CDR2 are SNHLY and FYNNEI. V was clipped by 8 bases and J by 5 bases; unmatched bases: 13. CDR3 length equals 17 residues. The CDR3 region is CASRKSGTGRNNSPLHF. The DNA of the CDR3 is TGTGCCAGCCGAAAATCCGGGACAGGGCGGAATAATTCACCCCTCCACTTT.

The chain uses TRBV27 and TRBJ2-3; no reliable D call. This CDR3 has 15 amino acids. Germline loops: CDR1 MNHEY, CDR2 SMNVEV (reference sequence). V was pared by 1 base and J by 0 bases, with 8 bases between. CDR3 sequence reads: CASSLLGPSTDTQYF. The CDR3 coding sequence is TGTGCCAGCAGTTTATTGGGCCCGAGCACAGATACGCAGTATTTT.

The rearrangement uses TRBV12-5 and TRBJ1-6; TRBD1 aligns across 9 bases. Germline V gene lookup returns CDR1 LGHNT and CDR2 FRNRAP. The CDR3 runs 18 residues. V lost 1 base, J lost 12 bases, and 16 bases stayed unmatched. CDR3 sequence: CASGLGPGTGSLGRPLHF. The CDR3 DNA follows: TGTGCTAGTGGTTTGGGTCCCGGGACAGGGTCTCTGGGGAGACCCCTCCACTTT.

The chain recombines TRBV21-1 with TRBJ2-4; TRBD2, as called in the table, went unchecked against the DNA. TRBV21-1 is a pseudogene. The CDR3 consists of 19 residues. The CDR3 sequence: CASSKETSGGAEAKNIQYF. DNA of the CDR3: TGTGCCAGCAGCAAGGAGACTAGCGGGGGGGCAGAGGCCAAAAACATTCAGTACTTC.